Presented here are 9 T cell receptor beta chains from one specimen sequenced in a study of identical twins. TCRdb reprocessed the 5' RACE reads via MiXCR and lists one record per CDR3 protein. The table records 1.5 million or so distinct CDR3 sequences, 32% of them present only once. The sample consisted of cord blood. The source is a newborn girl in good health.

The rearrangement joins TRBV18 to TRBJ2-3, with D hard to call. The ends were cut back, 5 bases at V and 0 bases at J, with 6 bases in the middle. This CDR3 is 13 amino acids long. The germline gives CDR1 KGHSH, CDR2 LQKENI. The CDR3 loop is CASSTVSTDTQYF. DNA of the CDR3: TGTGCCAGCTCAACAGTGAGCACAGATACGCAGTATTTT.

This clonotype was recorded at least ten times. The genes are TRBV3-1 and TRBJ1-1; 7 nucleotides line up with TRBD1. The CDR3 length is 12 residues. Unmatched junction bases numbered 2, after V lost 6 bases and J lost 4 bases. Germline assignment: CDR1 LGHDT and CDR2 YNNKEL (reference sequence). As DNA, the CDR3 is TGTGCCAGCAGAGCAGGGGGCACTGAAGCTTTCTTT. Translated: CASRAGGTEAFF.

With respect to this clonotype: One end of the junction fails to match germline, which may point to a read error. The chain employs TRBV27 and TRBJ2-3, with D unresolved. Germline values: CDR1 MNHEY, CDR2 SMNVEV (reference sequence). This CDR3 has 17 residues. CDR3 loop: CASSPILTTRITDTRYF. DNA of the CDR3: TGTGCCAGCAGTCCGATCCTGACCACCCGGATCACAGATACGCGGTATTTT.

This chain uses TRBV2 with TRBJ2-7; the D is unclear. Germline loops: CDR1 SNHLY, CDR2 FYNNEI. The V end was cut by 6 bases, the J end by 0 bases, with 12 bases between. The length of the CDR3 is 14 residues. The CDR3 protein is CASSPLVNSYEQYF. The CDR3 bases are TGTGCCAGCAGCCCTCTGGTGAACTCCTACGAGCAGTACTTC.

In its sample, this clonotype was seen a few times. This chain connects TRBV7-2 to TRBJ1-4; D is unclear. V shed 0 bases and J shed 5 bases, with 10 bases lying between them. Germline CDR1 is SGHTA and CDR2 is FQGNSA. The CDR3 loop spans 15 amino acids. The CDR3 nucleotides read TGTGCCAGCAGCTTAGCGGGCCAGACGAATGAAAAACTGTTTTTT. It specifies CASSLAGQTNEKLFF. Based on the CDR3 plus reference TRBV7-2 and TRBJ1-4, the full variable domain is GAGVSQSPSNKVTEKGKDVELRCDPISGHTALYWYRQSLGQGLEFLIYFQGNSAPDKSGLPSDRFSAERTGGSVSTLTIQRTQQEDSAVYLCASSLAGQTNEKLFFGSGTQLSVL.

A few counts support this clonotype. The J gene is TRBJ1-4, the V gene TRBV28, with a tentative D call TRBD1 (6 bases). Trimming pared 3 bases from V and 7 bases from J, leaving 12 bases between. CDR3 length: 14 residues. CDR1 and CDR2 from the germline V gene are MDHEN and SYDVKM. CDR3: CASSFPRGSEKLFF. DNA of the CDR3: TGTGCCAGCAGTTTCCCCAGGGGAAGTGAAAAACTGTTTTTT.

The genes are TRBV20-1 and TRBJ2-3; 9 bases line up with TRBD2. The CDR3 spans 15 residues. With V trimmed by 1 base and J by 1 base, 3 bases remained unmatched. The germline V gene has CDR1 DFQATT and CDR2 SNEGSKA (reference sequence). The CDR3 is CSARGGLARTDTQYF. The CDR3 DNA reads as TGCAGTGCTAGAGGGGGACTAGCTCGCACAGATACGCAGTATTTT.

A few counts support this clonotype. The chain uses TRBV20-1 and TRBJ2-4, with TRBD2 matching over 9 bases. Germline CDR1 and CDR2: DFQATT and SNEGSKA (reference sequence). V shed 3 bases and J 8 bases; nucleotides not matched to a gene: 11. The CDR3 covers 15 residues. CDR3 region: CSARAGGPAGYIQYF. CDR3 nucleotides: TGCAGTGCTAGGGCGGGAGGGCCTGCGGGATACATTCAGTACTTC.

This sequence joins TRBV18 and TRBJ1-4; 8 positions agree with TRBD1. The CDR3 loop spans 14 amino acids. Germline V gene sequence: CDR1 KGHSH, CDR2 LQKENI. J lost 5 bases, V lost 4 bases, and 3 bases had no gene match. This CDR3 reads CASSQQGDNEKLFF. The CDR3 region has the DNA TGTGCCAGCTCACAACAGGGGGACAATGAAAAACTGTTTTTT.